This TCR beta chain emerged from a study of CD8 T cells in Susac syndrome. The sequenced target, TCR beta, came from blood CD8+ and CD4+ T cells. Controls matched for age and sex were healthy donors. Random hexamers were used to reverse transcribe the RNA input (roughly 0.5 to 1 ug). MiXCR, run by TCRdb on the immunoSEQ multiplex PCR reads, gives a single entry per CDR3 protein. The sample records 150,000 to 200,000 distinct CDR3 sequences, roughly 93% being singletons. Trimming pared 4 bases from V and 4 bases from J, leaving 14 bases between. Germline-derived CDR1 and CDR2 are WSHSY and SAAADI. This CDR3 contains 16 residues.

The rearrangement links TRBV10-2 to TRBJ2-6; TRBD2 is a possible D gene (6 bases). The sample taken for sequencing was CD4+ T cells from PBMCs. The TCR sequence derives from a human donor in good health. The CDR3 here is CASSVPGRTGANVLTF. The CDR3 DNA reads TGCGCCAGCAGTGTTCCAGGGAGGACCGGGGCCAACGTCCTGACTTTC.